This TCR beta chain emerged from a study of regulatory T cells in long-lasting Graves disease. Relying on iRepertoire HTBI primers and Arm-PCR of CDR3 regions, the team built TCR beta libraries. TCRdb passed the multiplex PCR reads through MiXCR, listing each CDR3 protein once. The sample holds almost 350,000 distinct CDR3 sequences, around 19% seen once. Time point in this sample: persistent/refractory GD, antithyroid drugs over 5 years with positive TRAb. The TCR library used RNA extracted from PBMCs. Findings and limits, study-wide: Persistent disease preferred TRBV28, TRBJ1-2 and TRBJ2-5.

This clonotype was detected many times. Its target is not known. CDR1 and CDR2 (germline): SGHTA, FQGNSA. The CDR3 is made up of 15 amino acids. Germline trimming cut 2 bases from V and 4 bases from J; bases unmatched to any gene: 5. The J gene is TRBJ1-1, the V gene TRBV7-2, with 9 bases that match TRBD1. This clonotype was sampled from a female donor with Graves disease. The source was peripheral blood mononuclear cells (PBMCs), collected when the disease was refractory, from a patient treated with antithyroid drugs. CDR3 amino acids: CASSLKGQGLTEAFF. The CDR3 DNA is TGTGCCAGCAGCTTAAAGGGACAGGGTCTCACTGAAGCTTTCTTT.